This entry features one T cell receptor beta chain sequence. Its cognate antigen is unknown. Then a second PCR, running roughly 7 to 12 cycles, was carried out with a sample-barcoded 5' primer and a J-beta primer mix. Each of the cDNA molecules was tagged by a template-switch adaptor with 12 random nucleotides. TCRdb independently ran MiXCR on the 5' RACE reads; one entry per CDR3 protein. The profile shows roughly 800,000 distinct CDR3 sequences, 55% to 70% of them singletons. The ends were cut back, 2 bases at V and 4 bases at J, with 10 bases in the middle. From germline, CDR1 is SGHTA and CDR2 FQGTGA. The length of the CDR3 is 14 residues. These data originate in a study of blood T cells in healthy people across ages. Researchers collected approximately 9.9 milliliters of peripheral blood from every single donor. Broader study findings: Donor CMV infection status was unknown, possibly confounding age-related changes in expanded clonotypes.

The source is a man aged 30-40 years in good health. The chain has TRBV7-3 and TRBJ2-3; D gene uncertain. Material: blood. CDR3 nucleotide sequence: TGTGCCAGCAGCTTATGGGGTAGTTCAGATACGCAGTATTTT. Translated: CASSLWGSSDTQYF.